These T cell receptor beta chains were read from a single sample in a study of regulatory T cells in long-lasting Graves disease. TCRdb itself ran the multiplex PCR reads through MiXCR, one entry per CDR3 protein. The sample carries 400,000 to 500,000 distinct CDR3 sequences, about 22% recorded once. This specimen was peripheral blood mononuclear cells (PBMCs), taken when the disease was refractory, from a patient treated with antithyroid drugs. Receptor source: a female donor with Graves disease. CDR3s include the opening cysteine and the closing phenylalanine or tryptophan. The order of the fields is V gene, clone size, D gene, J gene, CDR3 DNA, CDR3 protein. The D gene is left open where the match is weak. Size values are once, few and many counts, or a class for expanded clones, and some rows have none.

TRBV12-3/TRBV12-4	many	.	TRBJ1-1	TGTGCCAGCAGCCGAGGGCCCCCGGGAGCTGAAGCTTTCTTT	CASSRGPPGAEAFF
TRBV2	many	TRBD1	TRBJ1-1	TGTGCCAGCAGTGGACAGGGGCAGAACACTGAAGCTTTCTTT	CASSGQGQNTEAFF
TRBV6-1	few	.	TRBJ1-3	TGTGCCAGCAGTGAACTCGTGGCGTCCTCTGGAAACACCATATATTTT	CASSELVASSGNTIYF
TRBV12-5	many	TRBD2	TRBJ2-7	TGTGCTAGTGGTTTGGTCCTTACCGGGACTAGCGGCCCCTACGAGCAGTACTTC	CASGLVLTGTSGPYEQYF
TRBV20-1	many	.	TRBJ2-5	TGCAGTGCTAGTTGGTGGGAGACTAAAGAGACCCAGTACTTC	CSASWWETKETQYF
TRBV28	many	TRBD1	TRBJ2-2	TGTGCCATCCGCCCGGACAGGGAAAACGGGGAGCTGTTTTTT	CAIRPDRENGELFF
TRBV20-1	.	TRBD1	TRBJ2-3	TGCAGTGCTATCGGACAGGGGGCAACAGATACGCAGTATTTT	CSAIGQGATDTQYF
TRBV28	many	.	TRBJ1-1	TGTGCCAGCAGCGGGGCAGGGGCTCACTGGGCTTTCTTT	CASSGAGAHWAFF
TRBV7-8	.	TRBD1	TRBJ1-1	TGTGCCAGCAGCTTGCCGGGACAGCCAGTGAACACTGAAGCTTTCTTT	CASSLPGQPVNTEAFF
TRBV6-1	.	TRBD1	TRBJ1-1	TGTGCCAGCAGTCAACTCCAAACAGGGGCCACTGAAGCTTTCTTT	CASSQLQTGATEAFF
TRBV12-3/TRBV12-4	.	.	TRBJ2-1	TGTGCCAGCAGTTCCCTCGGCGAAGAGCAGTTCTTC	CASSSLGEEQFF
TRBV28	many	.	TRBJ2-4	TGTGCCAGCAGTTTTAGTGGGGTGAACATTCAGTACTTC	CASSFSGVNIQYF
TRBV12-3/TRBV12-4	many	.	TRBJ1-1	TGTGCCAGCAGGTCAACAGATAACACTGAAGCTTTCTTT	CASRSTDNTEAFF
TRBV7-9	.	TRBD1	TRBJ2-2	TGTGCCAGCAGTTCTAGTGGTGGGACACTCTCGCAGGGGGACACCGGGGAGCTGTTTTTT	CASSSSGGTLSQGDTGELFF
TRBV5-1	few	TRBD1	TRBJ1-1	TGCGCCAGCAGCTTGAGTCAGGGGGCTCACACTGAAGCTTTCTTT	CASSLSQGAHTEAFF
TRBV3-1	few	.	TRBJ1-6	TGTGCCAGCAGCCAAGATGATAGGGCCCTTTATTCACCCCTCCACTTT	CASSQDDRALYSPLHF
TRBV7-2	many	.	TRBJ1-2	TGTGCCAGCAGAGTGGACAGAAATGGCTACACCTTC	CASRVDRNGYTF